Below, 13 T cell receptor beta chains from the same sample are listed, as sequenced in a study of a mutant IDH1 vaccine in newly diagnosed glioma. The repertoire was sequenced with immunoSEQ multiplex PCR; TCRdb's copy has only in-frame clones and lacks some. The sample has about 62,000 clones; over 75% are singletons. These TCRs' antigens remain unknown. Time point in this sample: week 11, during vaccination. Doses comprised 300 ug of mutant IDH1 20-mer peptide each, plus topical imiquimod. The sequencing used PBMCs, collected from a glioma patient whose treatment included an IDH1 peptide vaccine. These receptors originate from a man in his forties or fifties with glioma.

The chain recombines TRBV2 with TRBJ2-7; 15 bases match TRBD2. CDR3 length: 17 residues. After removal of 6 bases from V and 2 bases from J, the junction contained 8 bases not matched to a gene. The germline CDR1 and CDR2 sequences are SNHLY and FYNNEI. This CDR3 is CASRAGTSGGLPYEQYV. As DNA, the CDR3 is TGTGCCAGCAGAGCCGGGACTAGCGGGGGGCTACCCTACGAGCAGTACGTC.

V gene TRBV7-3 combines with J gene TRBJ2-1, with 9 bases identical to TRBD2. CDR1 and CDR2 from the germline V gene are SGHTA and FQGTGA. The junction had 6 bases not matched to a gene; V was cut back by 4 bases and J by 8 bases. CDR3 length equals 14 residues. The CDR3, as DNA: TGTGCCAGCAGCTCGGGACTAGCTAACGATGAGCAGTTCTTC. Encoded protein: CASSSGLANDEQFF. The variable domain in full, completed from reference TRBV7-3 and TRBJ2-1, reads GAGVSQTPSNKVTEKGKYVELRCDPISGHTALYWYRQSLGQGPEFLIYFQGTGAADDSGLPNDRFFAVRPEGSVSTLKIQRTERGDSAVYLCASSSGLANDEQFFGPGTRLTVL.

This sequence joins TRBV6-6 and TRBJ1-1; D is undetermined. The CDR3 loop spans 13 amino acids. From germline, CDR1 is MNHNY and CDR2 SVGAGI (reference sequence). The ends were cut back, 5 bases at V and 10 bases at J, with 17 bases in the middle. In DNA form, the CDR3 reads TGTGCCAGCAGTGACCACACCGTCTTCGGAGCTTTCTTT. Encoded protein: CASSDHTVFGAFF.

DNA of the CDR3: TGTGCCAGCTACCCCTACTCTGGAAACACCATATATTTT. Protein product: CASYPYSGNTIYF. The chain combines TRBV18 with TRBJ1-3; D call uncertain. V lost 7 bases to trimming and J lost 0 bases, with 7 bases between them. The germline V gene encodes CDR1 KGHSH and CDR2 LQKENI. This CDR3 comprises 13 residues.

The chain uses TRBV6-1 and TRBJ2-1; D call uncertain. This CDR3 region has 12 residues. Trimming removed 2 bases at V and 11 bases at J, with 10 bases between. Per germline, CDR1 MNHNS and CDR2 SASEGT. The DNA of the CDR3 is TGTGCCAGCAGTGAAATCGGGTATCAGCAGTTCTTC. This gives the protein CASSEIGYQQFF.

The chain couples TRBV5-1 to TRBJ2-7; possibly TRBD1 or TRBD2 for D (5 bases each). V was pared by 0 bases and J by 5 bases, with 15 bases between. Germline V gene sequence: CDR1 SGHRS, CDR2 YFSETQ. CDR3 length: 15 amino acids. The CDR3 loop reads CASSLGGVKIDEQYF. The CDR3 DNA is TGCGCCAGCAGCTTGGGAGGGGTTAAGATAGACGAGCAGTACTTC.

This chain joins TRBV19 and TRBJ1-2; D not certain. CDR3 size: 11 residues. Trimming cost V 5 bases and J 2 bases, with 3 bases left between them. The germline gives CDR1 LNHDA, CDR2 SQIVND (reference sequence). The CDR3 nucleotides read TGTGCCAGTAGTCCCAACTATGGCTACACCTTC. Its protein product is CASSPNYGYTF.

The chain uses TRBV5-4 and TRBJ2-7, with a weak D call TRBD2 (5 bases). The germline gives CDR1 SGHNT, CDR2 YYREEE (reference sequence). CDR3 length equals 11 residues. V lost 2 bases, J lost 6 bases, and 6 bases lay in between. CDR3 coding DNA: TGTGCCAGCAGCTTCGGGGTCGAGCAGTACTTC. Encoded protein: CASSFGVEQYF. The complete variable domain, with remaining parts taken from reference TRBV5-4 and TRBJ2-7, reads ETGVTQSPTHLIKTRGQQVTLRCSSQSGHNTVSWYQQALGQGPQFIFQYYREEENGRGNFPPRFSGLQFPNYSSELNVNALELDDSALYLCASSFGVEQYFGPGTRLTVT.

This chain uses TRBV5-4 with TRBJ1-2; D gene uncertain. This CDR3 contains 12 residues. The V gene lost 0 bases and the J gene lost 6 bases, with 6 bases spanning the gap. In germline, CDR1 is SGHNT, CDR2 YYREEE (reference sequence). The CDR3 DNA follows: TGTGCCAGCAGCTTGGATTTACATGGCTACACCTTC. It yields the protein CASSLDLHGYTF.

The chain is built from TRBV4-1 and TRBJ2-4, with 9 positions matching TRBD2. The CDR3 is 16 residues long. Per the germline V gene, CDR1 is MGHRA and CDR2 is YSYEKL. Trimming cost V 1 base and J 7 bases; bases outside gene matches: 8. As DNA, the CDR3 is TGCGCCAGCAGCCAAGCTGGCGGGAGGGCCGGGAACATTCAGTACTTC. Amino acids: CASSQAGGRAGNIQYF.

The chain links TRBV18 to TRBJ2-7; 7 nucleotides agree with TRBD2. Germline trimming cut 3 bases from V and 2 bases from J; bases unmatched to any gene: 7. Germline V CDR1 and CDR2: KGHSH, LQKENI. This CDR3 has 15 amino acids. The CDR3 protein is CASSPASGATYEQYV. The CDR3 DNA is TGTGCCAGCTCACCTGCCAGCGGGGCGACCTACGAGCAGTACGTC.

V gene TRBV7-9 combines with J gene TRBJ1-5; possible D gene TRBD1, 5 bases. Trimming took 4 bases from V and 2 from J, leaving 6 bases between them. Germline CDR1 SEHNR, CDR2 FQNEAQ (reference sequence). The CDR3 contains 13 residues. The CDR3 loop is CASSSGRNQPQHF. CDR3 DNA: TGTGCCAGCAGCTCGGGACGCAATCAGCCCCAGCATTTT. Combining the CDR3 with reference TRBV7-9 and TRBJ1-5 gives the whole variable domain DTGVSQNPRHKITKRGQNVTFRCDPISEHNRLYWYRQTLGQGPEFLTYFQNEAQLEKSRLLSDRFSAERPKGSFSTLEIQRTEQGDSAMYLCASSSGRNQPQHFGDGTRLSIL.

The chain has TRBV9 and TRBJ2-1; 10 bases are a match to TRBD2. CDR1 is SGDLS and CDR2 is YYNGEE in the germline V gene. CDR3 length equals 15 residues. With V trimmed by 6 bases and J by 2 bases, 5 bases remained unmatched. In DNA, the CDR3 is TGTGCCAGCACCCTCCTAGCGGGGGCCTACAATGAGCAGTTCTTC. This codes for CASTLLAGAYNEQFF. The full variable domain, rest sourced from reference TRBV9 and TRBJ2-1, is DSGVTQTPKHLITATGQRVTLRCSPRSGDLSVYWYQQSLDQGLQFLIQYYNGEERAKGNILERFSAQQFPDLHSELNLSSLELGDSALYFCASTLLAGAYNEQFFGPGTRLTVL.